This T cell receptor (beta chain) came from a study of CD8+ T cells in alopecia areata. Study results and limitations: Tofacitinib delivered significant drops in scalp clonality and in expanded CD8+ clones among the top 100. The study found TCR sharing across patients less clear than in mice, possibly for HLA reasons.

Of note for this clone: No antigen is known for it.

Treatment: oral pan-JAK inhibitor, 5-10 mg twice daily. RNA, once extracted, was reverse transcribed into cDNA for use as the sequencing template. Sequencing was performed with immunoSEQ multiplex PCR; in TCRdb, only in-frame clones are kept and a portion is missing. The table records approximately 200,000 clones, roughly 64% of them present only once. The material was CD4+ T cells sorted from blood, obtained at week 24, from a patient treated with tofacitinib. The receptor comes from a human donor with alopecia areata.

The CDR3, as DNA: TGTGCCAGCAGCTTACATCCCCCGGCCTACGAGCAGTACTTC. Protein sequence: CASSLHPPAYEQYF. The V call is TRBV7-2, the J call TRBJ2-7; D remains unclear. Germline V lookup: CDR1 SGHTA, CDR2 FQGNSA. The CDR3 loop spans 14 amino acids. V lost 2 bases and J 2 bases, leaving 10 bases between the germline ends.